Below, 12 T cell receptor beta chains from the same sample are listed, as sequenced in a study of blood T cell repertoires in COVID-19 (dated by TCRdb to about 2020). Library generation was performed with the immunoSEQ multiplex PCR assay. TCRdb mirrors the immuneACCESS table, restricted to in-frame sequences. Some clones are absent from its copies; in checked studies, under half trace to an unresolved V gene, and the reason for the others is unknown. This sample gives under 200,000 clones in total; around 80% of them show up just once. The top ten clones comprise about 3.4% of the sample. Sequencing was performed on PBMCs or T cells enriched from blood (not recorded which). Every receptor here comes from a woman in her sixties or seventies who had recovered from COVID-19.

This clone came up once. This chain connects TRBV5-1 to TRBJ1-6; D is uncertain. V lost 3 bases and J 7 bases, leaving 14 bases between the germline ends. Germline V gene sequence: CDR1 SGHRS, CDR2 YFSETQ. The CDR3 consists of 15 residues. This CDR3 is CASSSVMGRNSPLHF. The CDR3 coding sequence is TGCGCCAGCAGCTCCGTGATGGGGAGGAATTCACCCCTCCACTTT.

This chain uses TRBV23-1 with TRBJ2-7; 7 nucleotides align to TRBD1. TRBV23-1 counts as an open reading frame of uncertain function. CDR3 length: 20 residues. After removal of 1 base from V and 0 bases from J, the junction contained 18 bases not matched to a gene. CDR3 amino acids: CASSQFRGKFADRSSYEQYF. The CDR3 DNA sequence: TGCGCCAGCAGTCAATTCCGCGGTAAATTTGCGGACAGGTCCTCCTACGAGCAGTACTTC.

There are a few counts of this clone. V usage is TRBV7-8 and J usage is TRBJ1-5, with 11 bases matching TRBD1. Germline lookup yields CDR1 SGHVS and CDR2 FQNEAQ. V trimming: 5 bases; J trimming: 2 bases; junction bases outside the gene matches: 8. The CDR3 has 17 residues. The CDR3 here is CASSLRDRGNGNQPQHF. For the CDR3, the DNA is TGTGCCAGCAGCCTTCGGGACAGGGGGAATGGCAATCAGCCCCAGCATTTT.

This chain connects TRBV13 to TRBJ2-2; 11 bases are a match to TRBD1. CDR3 length: 15 residues. V lost 4 bases to trimming and J lost 5 bases; unmatched junction nucleotides: 3. Germline loops: CDR1 PRHDT, CDR2 FYEKMQ (reference sequence). The CDR3 DNA reads as TGTGCCAGCAGCTGGGGGACAGGGGGTACCGGGGAGCTGTTTTTT. Translated, it gives CASSWGTGGTGELFF.

V and J are TRBV23-1 and TRBJ2-3; 12 positions match TRBD2. TRBV23-1 is sorted into the ORF group, with uncertain function. Trimming at V came to 2 bases and at J to 1 base, leaving 1 base not matched to a gene. The CDR3 consists of 16 residues. The CDR3 here is CASSQRLAGGTDTQYF. The CDR3 region has the DNA TGCGCCAGCAGTCAAAGACTAGCGGGGGGCACAGATACGCAGTATTTT.

The V and J genes are TRBV3-1 (or the pseudogene TRBV3-2) and TRBJ2-4, with 9 nucleotides matching TRBD2. This CDR3 comprises 16 residues. J lost 3 bases, V lost 4 bases, and 7 bases had no gene match. Germline CDR1 LGHDT, CDR2 YNNKEL (reference sequence). This chain's CDR3 is CASSLRAGGYKNIQYF. Written as DNA, the CDR3 is TGTGCCAGCAGCCTCAGAGCGGGGGGTTACAAAAACATTCAGTACTTC.

This rearrangement joins TRBV11-2 to TRBJ2-5; D unresolved. V shed 3 bases and J shed 5 bases, with 7 bases lying between them. The CDR3 loop spans 12 amino acids. Germline V gives CDR1 SGHAT, CDR2 FQNNGV. The CDR3 DNA reads TGTGCCAGCAGCTTCGGTGGTGAGACCCAGTACTTC. It translates to CASSFGGETQYF.

The V and J genes are TRBV7-2 and TRBJ1-4, with 10 bases identical to TRBD1. The CDR3 sequence is 16 residues long. In germline, CDR1 is SGHTA, CDR2 FQGNSA. Unmatched junction bases numbered 5, after V lost 5 bases and J lost 2 bases. The CDR3 DNA reads as TGTGCCAGCAGCCAGGGACAGGGGATCACTAATGAAAAACTGTTTTTT. Protein product: CASSQGQGITNEKLFF.

The J gene is TRBJ1-3, the V gene TRBV11-2; 7 nucleotides agree with TRBD1. The V gene end was trimmed by 5 bases and the J gene end by 0 bases; junction bases not matched to a gene: 4. The V gene's germline CDR1 is SGHAT and CDR2 FQNNGV. The CDR3 is 15 amino acids. CDR3 loop: CASSHDRVSGNTIYF. In nucleotides, the CDR3 is TGTGCCAGCAGCCATGACAGGGTCTCTGGAAACACCATATATTTT.

Here the CDR3 reads CASSLRQGIMNTEAFF. CDR3 sequence (DNA): TGTGCCAGCAGTTTGAGACAGGGTATCATGAACACTGAAGCTTTCTTT. The rearrangement links TRBV28 to TRBJ1-1; 7 nucleotides match TRBD1. V dropped 3 bases and J dropped 0; count of bases not matched to a gene: 7. Germline loops: CDR1 MDHEN, CDR2 SYDVKM. The CDR3 covers 16 residues.

The chain couples TRBV5-1 to TRBJ2-1; 10 bases match TRBD1. This CDR3 has 17 residues. Germline V gene lookup returns CDR1 SGHRS and CDR2 YFSETQ. V lost 4 bases, J lost 8 bases, and 15 bases stayed unmatched. The CDR3 DNA reads as TGCGCCAGCAGCCGGGGTTTCTCGGGACAGGGGAGCGATGAGCAGTTCTTC. This translates into CASSRGFSGQGSDEQFF.

The chain couples TRBV29-1 to TRBJ1-1, with 7 nucleotides matching TRBD1. The V segment lost 4 bases and the J segment 1 base; nucleotides outside the gene matches: 0. The CDR3 contains 12 residues. Germline V gene lookup returns CDR1 SQVTM and CDR2 ANQGSEA. For the CDR3, the DNA is TGCAGCGTTGGGGACAGGAACACTGAAGCTTTCTTT. Its translation: CSVGDRNTEAFF.